This TCR beta chain came from a study of blood T cell repertoires in COVID-19. Overall study: Acute and convalescent COVID-19 samples came from the United States, Italy and Spain. T cells, B-cell-depleted T cells, or PBMCs provided the cDNA or gDNA that served as material.

The authors' processing: Cell counts per sample came from amplifying reference gene primers. Some clones are missing from TCRdb's copy, which holds only in-frame ones; the method was immunoSEQ multiplex PCR. V and J calls and clone size follow that table, whereas D and trimming were derived from the DNA. In the table there are about 100,000 clones, approximately 90% of which are singletons. V was pared by 2 bases and J by 7 bases, with 21 bases between. The CDR3 is made up of 17 amino acids. The V gene's germline CDR1 is MDHEN and CDR2 SYDVKM. This sequence was found in a man aged 55 to 69 with acute or convalescent COVID-19. The sequenced sample consisted of peripheral blood. The chain is built from TRBV28 and TRBJ2-1, with D possibly being TRBD1 (5 bases). Written as DNA, the CDR3 is TGTGCCAGCAGTTTACATAGGGTTGTGTCTGGGGCTAATGAGCAGTTCTTC. As protein: CASSLHRVVSGANEQFF.